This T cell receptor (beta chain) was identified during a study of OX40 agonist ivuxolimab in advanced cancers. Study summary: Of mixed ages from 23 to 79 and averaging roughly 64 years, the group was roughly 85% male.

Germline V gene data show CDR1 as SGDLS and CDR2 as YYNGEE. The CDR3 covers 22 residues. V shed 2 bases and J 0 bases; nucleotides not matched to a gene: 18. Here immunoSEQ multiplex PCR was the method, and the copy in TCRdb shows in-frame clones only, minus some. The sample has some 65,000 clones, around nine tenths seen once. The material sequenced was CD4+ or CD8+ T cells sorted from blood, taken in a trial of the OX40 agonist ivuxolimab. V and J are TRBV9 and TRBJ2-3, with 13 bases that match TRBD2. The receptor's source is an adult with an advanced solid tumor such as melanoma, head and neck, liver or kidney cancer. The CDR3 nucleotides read TGTGCCAGCAGCGTCCGATCCCTGACTAGCGGGGGGCGGGGGTTAAGCACAGATACGCAGTATTTT. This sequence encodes CASSVRSLTSGGRGLSTDTQYF.